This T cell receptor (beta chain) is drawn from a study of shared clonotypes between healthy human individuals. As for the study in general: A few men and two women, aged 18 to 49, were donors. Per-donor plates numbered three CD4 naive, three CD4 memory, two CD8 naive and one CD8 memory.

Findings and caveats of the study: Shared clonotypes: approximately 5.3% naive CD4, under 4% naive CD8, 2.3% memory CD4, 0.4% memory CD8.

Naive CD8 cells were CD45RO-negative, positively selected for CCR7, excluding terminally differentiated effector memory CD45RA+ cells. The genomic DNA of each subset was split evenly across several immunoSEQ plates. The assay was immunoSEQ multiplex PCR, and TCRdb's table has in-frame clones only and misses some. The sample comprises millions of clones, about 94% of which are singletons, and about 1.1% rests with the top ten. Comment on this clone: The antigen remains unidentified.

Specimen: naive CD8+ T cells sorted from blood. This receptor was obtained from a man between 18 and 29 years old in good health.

CDR3 sequence: CASSSRPDMNTEAFF. CDR3 nucleotide sequence: TGTGCCAGCAGTTCCAGACCGGACATGAACACTGAAGCTTTCTTT. V gene TRBV28 combines with J gene TRBJ1-1; perhaps TRBD1 as D (5 bases). Between the trimmed V and J ends, which lost 4 bases and 0 bases, there was a span of 12 bases. CDR3 size: 15 residues. The germline gives CDR1 MDHEN, CDR2 SYDVKM.